The present T cell receptor beta chain was sequenced within a study of vaccination and CD4 T cells after COVID-19. The Oncomine TCR Beta short-read assay was what sequenced the DNA obtained from cultured CD4+ T cells. In TCRdb, the PCR reads were re-called with MiXCR into one record per CDR3 protein. The table records roughly 8,900 distinct CDR3 sequences, 60% of them present only once. Per germline, CDR1 MGHDK and CDR2 SYGVNS. Trimming cost V 6 bases and J 8 bases, with 11 bases left between them. This CDR3 has 12 amino acids. As for treatment: approximately 11-day PBMC culture with coronavirus spike peptide pools or control peptides (ViraFEST assay). With respect to this clonotype: Its specificity is not known.

This rearrangement joins TRBV25-1 to TRBJ1-3, with D unresolved. The clonotype comes from a human donor with COVID-19. The source material was cultured CD4+ T cells from blood, sampled after SARS-CoV-2 vaccination. CDR3 coding DNA: TGTGCCAGCAGCCCGGGTGGGCACACCATATATTTT. Protein: CASSPGGHTIYF.